The clone carrying this TCR beta chain was seen repeatedly, ten times or more. The antigen remains undetermined. Patients who underwent sequencing had shown CD8+CD57+ cell expansion by flow cytometry. As a group, the patients uniformly had severe acquired aplastic anemia. Prior therapy had not been administered to any patient at the time of blood sampling. This sample was taken from a study of CD8+CD57+ T cells in acquired aplastic anemia. Turning to the study itself: Across the sorted CD4+ and CD8+ cells, DNA amounts averaged about 3 ug. General study points: Researchers report that about 28 CD8+ CDR3 sequences appeared in both patients and controls.

CDR3 size: 11 residues. The V end lost 5 bases, the J end lost 8 bases, and 9 bases lay between the germline ends. Germline V gene data show CDR1 as SGHTA and CDR2 as FQGNSA. TCR beta VDJ and CDR3 profiles were obtained from a genomic DNA template. TCRdb called the reads again in MiXCR, with one record for every CDR3 protein. Of approximately 160,000 distinct CDR3 sequences listed, around half are singletons. The chain recombines TRBV7-2 with TRBJ2-5; D is unresolved. The material sequenced was sorted CD4+, CD8+, or CD8+CD57+ T cells (not recorded which) from PBMCs. The sequence was obtained from a human donor with aplastic anemia. CDR3 nucleotides: TGTGCCAGCAGCCCGGAGTCAACCCAGTACTTC. It encodes CASSPESTQYF. Full variable domain (rest looked up from reference TRBV7-2 and TRBJ2-5): GAGVSQSPSNKVTEKGKDVELRCDPISGHTALYWYRQSLGQGLEFLIYFQGNSAPDKSGLPSDRFSAERTGGSVSTLTIQRTQQEDSAVYLCASSPESTQYFGPGTRLLVL.